This is a list of T cell receptor beta chains from one sample in a study of technical replicates of blood from a few donors. Some clones are missing from TCRdb's copy, which holds only in-frame ones; the method was immunoSEQ multiplex PCR. The sample lists more than 80,000 clones, around 96% seen once, with approximately 0.3% in the top ten. The sequenced material came from T cells isolated from PBMCs. All receptors come from a human donor in good health. CDR3s include the opening cysteine and the closing phenylalanine or tryptophan. D genes are given only for firm matches. The size of a clone is reported for some rows only, either as once, few or many, or as a class for expanded clones.

V	D	J	size	DNA	CDR3
TRBV28	NA	TRBJ2-7	NA	TGTGCCACACAGGATTCGGGCTACGAGCAGTACTTC	CATQDSGYEQYF
TRBV19	NA	TRBJ2-7	NA	TGTGCCAGTAGTATAATCGAAGGGGCCGACGAGCAGTACTTC	CASSIIEGADEQYF
TRBV13	NA	TRBJ1-4	NA	TGTGCCAGCAGCCAGGACAGAACTAATGAAAAACTGTTTTTT	CASSQDRTNEKLFF
TRBV7-2	TRBD1	TRBJ2-5	NA	TGTGCCAGCAGCCGAGGACAGGGGCAGGAGACCCAGTACTTC	CASSRGQGQETQYF
TRBV19	TRBD2	TRBJ2-2	NA	TGTGCCAGTAGTGTAGCCCCCCCGGAGACTAGCCCTAGGGCCGGGGAGCTGTTTTTT	CASSVAPPETSPRAGELFF
TRBV7-2	NA	TRBJ2-3	NA	TGTGCCAGCAGCTTACGGACTTTTACCTATACGCAGTATTTT	CASSLRTFTYTQYF
TRBV10-3	NA	TRBJ2-5	NA	TGTGCCATCAGGACTGCCGAGACCCAGTACTTC	CAIRTAETQYF
TRBV6-1	NA	TRBJ1-2	few	TGTGCCAGCAAGTCCAGTTTTAATGGCTACACCTTC	CASKSSFNGYTF
TRBV10-3	TRBD1	TRBJ2-7	once	TGTGCCATCACTAAAGGACAGGGGTTCGCCTACGAGCAGTACTTC	CAITKGQGFAYEQYF
TRBV7-8	NA	TRBJ2-7	NA	TGTGCCAGCAGCTTAGTCGGGGAGGGGGTGAACGAGCAGTACTTC	CASSLVGEGVNEQYF
TRBV11-3	NA	TRBJ2-7	NA	TGTGCCAGCAGCTTAATCGGGACAATCTACGAGCAGTACTTC	CASSLIGTIYEQYF
TRBV5-1	NA	TRBJ1-4	NA	TGCGCCAGCAGCTTGGCCGTAGATGAAAAACTGTTTTTT	CASSLAVDEKLFF
TRBV2	TRBD2	TRBJ2-1	NA	TGTGCCAAGCGGGAGGGGTCCTACAATGAGCAGTTCTTC	CAKREGSYNEQFF
TRBV6-6	TRBD1	TRBJ2-2	NA	TGTGCCAGCAGTTGGACAGGGTACGGCACCGGGGAGCTGTTTTTT	CASSWTGYGTGELFF
TRBV6-1	TRBD2	TRBJ2-3	NA	TGTGCCAGCATTACACTAGCGTCATTAACAGATACGCAGTATTTT	CASITLASLTDTQYF
TRBV4-3	TRBD2	TRBJ2-7	NA	TGCGCCAGCAGCCAAGATTATCTAGCGGGGTCCCGGGAGCAGTACTTC	CASSQDYLAGSREQYF
TRBV6-4	NA	TRBJ1-1	NA	TGTGCCAGCAGTGAAGAGTGGAACACTGAAGCTTTCTTT	CASSEEWNTEAFF
TRBV25-1	TRBD1	TRBJ2-1	once	TGTGCCAGCACTAGGGACAGCTCCAATGAGCAGTTCTTC	CASTRDSSNEQFF
TRBV27	NA	TRBJ1-2	NA	TGTGCCAGCAGCCCTCTGACCGGGAGCAACTATGGCTACACCTTC	CASSPLTGSNYGYTF
TRBV6-5	NA	TRBJ2-7	NA	TGTGCCAGCAGTTACTCGAACCCCAGCTCCTACGAGCAGTACTTC	CASSYSNPSSYEQYF
TRBV6-5	NA	TRBJ1-2	NA	TGTGCCAGCAGTTACCTCGTACAGGATGGCTACACCTTC	CASSYLVQDGYTF
TRBV28	TRBD2	TRBJ2-7	NA	TGTGCCAGCGGACTAGCCAGGGCGAGGGAGCAGTACTTC	CASGLARAREQYF
TRBV19	TRBD1	TRBJ2-7	few	TGTGCCAGTAGTTCACAGGGGGACTACGAGCAGTACTTC	CASSSQGDYEQYF
TRBV27	NA	TRBJ1-5	NA	TGTGCCAGCAGTTTATCGAGGAAGAATCAGCCCCAGCATTTT	CASSLSRKNQPQHF
TRBV15	NA	TRBJ2-2	NA	TGTGCCACCGGGGCGACAGGGAACACCGGGGAGCTGTTTTTT	CATGATGNTGELFF
TRBV6-5	NA	TRBJ1-5	NA	TGTGCCAGCAGTTACAGGGAGAATCAGCCCCAGCATTTT	CASSYRENQPQHF
TRBV11-3	NA	TRBJ2-7	once	TGTGCCAGCAGCCGGCGGGAACCCTACGAGCAGTACTTC	CASSRREPYEQYF
TRBV11-2	NA	TRBJ2-7	NA	TGTGCCAGCAGCCGGGAAGGCGGAAACTACGAGCAGTACTTC	CASSREGGNYEQYF
TRBV9	TRBD2	TRBJ2-3	NA	TGTGCCAGCAGCGGGCCGCTAGCGGGAGGGCTAGTATTGGGTGCAGATACGCAGTATTTT	CASSGPLAGGLVLGADTQYF
TRBV7-2	TRBD1	TRBJ2-7	NA	TGTGCCAGCAGCCCAAGACAGGGCCCCTACGAGCAGTACTTC	CASSPRQGPYEQYF
TRBV4-3	TRBD2	TRBJ2-1	NA	TGCGCCAGCAGCCAAGAAGGAATCCTAGCGGGAGGACCTTACAATGAGCAGTTCTTC	CASSQEGILAGGPYNEQFF
TRBV11-2	TRBD2	TRBJ2-7	NA	TGTGCCAGCATGTTGGCGGGAGGTACCTACGAGCAGTACTTC	CASMLAGGTYEQYF
TRBV27	TRBD2	TRBJ2-1	NA	TGTGCCAGCAGTTTACTCGGCGGGAGCTCCTACAATGAGCAGTTCTTC	CASSLLGGSSYNEQFF
TRBV7-9	TRBD2	TRBJ2-1	NA	TGTGCCAGCAGCCCTCCCGGGACTAGCGGCCAGAATGAGCAGTTCTTC	CASSPPGTSGQNEQFF
TRBV29-1	NA	TRBJ1-4	NA	TGCAGCGTTGCTCTCAGGGAGGAAACTAATGAAAAACTGTTTTTT	CSVALREETNEKLFF
TRBV2	NA	TRBJ2-1	NA	TGTGCCAGCTGTAGACTCTACTCCTACAATGAGCAGTTCTTC	CASCRLYSYNEQFF
TRBV5-4	NA	TRBJ2-3	NA	TGTGCCAGCTCCAATTTTTGGGCAGGCCCAGATACGCAGTATTTT	CASSNFWAGPDTQYF
TRBV7-3	NA	TRBJ2-7	NA	TGTGCCAGCAGCTTAAATCTAGCGAGTGTCCACGAGCAGTACTTC	CASSLNLASVHEQYF
TRBV7-8	TRBD2	TRBJ2-7	NA	TGTGCCAGCAGTTGGAGCGGGAGGACCCTTTACGAGCAGTACTTC	CASSWSGRTLYEQYF
TRBV6-5	NA	TRBJ1-1	NA	TGTGCCAGCAGTTACTCGGGCTTCATGAACACTGAAGCTTTCTTT	CASSYSGFMNTEAFF
TRBV28	NA	TRBJ1-1	NA	TGTGCCAGCAGTTTATGGTGGTTGCGGGACACTGAAGCTTTCTTT	CASSLWWLRDTEAFF
TRBV4-1	TRBD1	TRBJ1-1	NA	TGCGCCAGCAAGACAGGGGGCGGAACTGAAGCTTTCTTT	CASKTGGGTEAFF
TRBV6-5	TRBD1	TRBJ2-7	NA	TGTGCCAGCAGTTACGGGGACAGTCCCTACGAGCAGTACTTC	CASSYGDSPYEQYF
TRBV9	TRBD1	TRBJ2-1	NA	TGTGCCAGCAGCGTAAGAGGGACAGACTACAATGAGCAGTTCTTC	CASSVRGTDYNEQFF
TRBV7-6	TRBD1	TRBJ1-1	NA	TGTGCCGGCAGCCCACAGGGGCAGATGACTGAAGCTTTCTTT	CAGSPQGQMTEAFF
TRBV30	NA	TRBJ1-1	few	TGTGCCTCCTCGCCGCTAGGAGTCGAAGCTTTCTTT	CASSPLGVEAFF
TRBV5-5	NA	TRBJ2-7	NA	TGTGCCAGCAGCTTTAGGAGCCTCCACGAGCAGTACTTC	CASSFRSLHEQYF
TRBV10-2	NA	TRBJ1-1	NA	TGCGCCAGCAGTTTAACATCACAGGTTCACTCTGAAGCTTTCTTT	CASSLTSQVHSEAFF